A single sample is the source of the 29 T cell receptor beta chains below, sequenced in a study of blood T cell repertoires in COVID-19. Assay: immunoSEQ multiplex PCR; the TCRdb copy retains only in-frame clones and omits some. Of hundreds of thousands of clones in the sample, around nine tenths were seen once. Sequencing was carried out using PBMCs or T cells enriched from blood (not recorded which). Receptor source: a woman in her twenties or thirties who had recovered from COVID-19.

The rearrangement links TRBV27 to TRBJ1-6; the match to TRBD1 covers 7 bases. Germline V lookup: CDR1 MNHEY, CDR2 SMNVEV (reference sequence). The V and J ends lost 5 bases and 5 bases, in that order; junction bases with no gene match: 9. The CDR3 extends over 16 amino acids. CDR3 sequence reads: CASSGQATPNNSPLHF. CDR3 coding DNA: TGTGCCAGCAGTGGACAGGCGACACCAAATAATTCACCCCTCCACTTT.

This chain links TRBV4-3 with TRBJ2-3; TRBD2 matches 13 bases. The CDR3 runs to 18 residues. CDR1 LGHNA and CDR2 YSLEER come from the germline V gene. V lost 3 bases, J lost 9 bases, and 15 bases stayed unmatched. CDR3 in amino acids: CASSHRFTRTSGSMTQYF. The CDR3 coding sequence is TGCGCCAGCAGCCATCGTTTTACCAGGACTAGCGGGAGTATGACGCAGTATTTT.

The sample holds one count of this clone. This sequence joins TRBV12-3 or TRBV12-4 and TRBJ2-4, with a tentative D call TRBD1 (6 bases). Trimming cost V 4 bases and J 8 bases, with 12 bases left between them. The CDR3 contains 13 residues. CDR3 sequence reads: CASSWGQEDIQYF. In nucleotides, the CDR3 is TGTGCCAGCAGTTGGGGACAAGAAGACATTCAGTACTTC.

The sample holds a few counts of this clone. The chain carries TRBV7-9 and TRBJ1-4; tentatively, D is TRBD1 (6 bases). This CDR3 contains 14 residues. Per the germline V gene, CDR1 is SEHNR and CDR2 is FQNEAQ (reference sequence). The V end lost 9 bases, the J end lost 8 bases, and 19 bases lay between the germline ends. The CDR3: CASSGAGLAEKLFF. DNA of the CDR3: TGTGCCAGTTCAGGGGCAGGATTGGCCGAAAAACTGTTTTTT.

Only a few counts were recorded for this clone. The chain has TRBV28 and TRBJ1-2; D remains unclear. Trimming pared 3 bases from V and 6 bases from J, leaving 8 bases between. The CDR3 contains 12 residues. CDR1 is MDHEN, CDR2 SYDVKM, per germline. DNA of the CDR3: TGTGCCAGCAGTTTCTACAGCCATGGCTACACCTTC. Translated: CASSFYSHGYTF.

V usage is TRBV28 and J usage is TRBJ1-3, with 7 bases that match TRBD1. Germline trimming cut 2 bases from V and 0 bases from J; bases unmatched to any gene: 4. Germline V gene data show CDR1 as MDHEN and CDR2 as SYDVKM. This CDR3 is 16 amino acids long. Here the CDR3 DNA reads TGTGCCAGCAGTTTACCAGGGGGTAGCTCTGGAAACACCATATATTTT. This gives the protein CASSLPGGSSGNTIYF.

The gene calls are TRBV7-9 and TRBJ2-5; 9 bases are shared with TRBD1. The CDR3 is 17 amino acids. J lost 2 bases, V lost 1 base, and 8 bases had no gene match. The germline gives CDR1 SEHNR, CDR2 FQNEAQ (reference sequence). This chain's CDR3 is CASSLEYGTGPQETQYF. CDR3 DNA: TGTGCCAGCAGCTTAGAGTACGGGACAGGGCCACAAGAGACCCAGTACTTC.

The gene calls are TRBV5-1 and TRBJ2-6; no reliable D call. The germline V gene encodes CDR1 SGHRS and CDR2 YFSETQ. The CDR3 consists of 16 residues. V lost 3 bases and J 0 bases, leaving 10 bases between the germline ends. The CDR3, as DNA: TGCGCCAGCAGCTCCGGTATTTTCTCTGGGGCCAACGTCCTGACTTTC. Encoded protein: CASSSGIFSGANVLTF.

CDR3 nucleotides: TGTGCCAGCAGTTTTATCTTAGGGGGCGTTAATGACTACGAGCAGTACTTC. Amino acids: CASSFILGGVNDYEQYF. This chain uses TRBV28 with TRBJ2-7; the match to TRBD1 covers 7 bases. The length of the CDR3 is 17 residues. With V trimmed by 3 bases and J by 3 bases, 14 bases remained unmatched. CDR1 is MDHEN and CDR2 is SYDVKM in the germline V gene.

This clone was observed a handful of times. The V gene is TRBV5-1, the J gene TRBJ1-1; the match to TRBD1 covers 8 bases. The CDR3 totals 17 residues. Germline V gene data show CDR1 as SGHRS and CDR2 as YFSETQ. The V and J ends lost 4 bases and 10 bases, in that order; junction bases with no gene match: 21. Written as DNA, the CDR3 is TGCGCCAGCAGCCTTACAGGACAGGGATCATCCTCAGGCGGAGCTTTCTTT. Translating it yields CASSLTGQGSSSGGAFF.

The chain carries TRBV12-3 or TRBV12-4 and TRBJ2-1, with a possible D match to TRBD1 (6 bases). Deletions cut 8 bases from V and 5 bases from J, with 10 bases between. CDR3 length: 12 amino acids. Written as DNA, the CDR3 is TGTGCCAGCCAAACAGGGAACAATGAGCAGTTCTTC. It encodes CASQTGNNEQFF.

Remarks on this clone: Within the sample, other DNA sequences also encode this same CDR3. The chain employs TRBV11-2 and TRBJ2-5; D call uncertain. The CDR3 consists of 12 residues. Germline-derived CDR1 and CDR2 are SGHAT and FQNNGV. V was clipped by 0 bases and J by 5 bases, with 4 bases between them. CDR3 DNA sequence: TGTGCCAGCAGCTTAGAGTCTGAGACCCAGTACTTC. This encodes CASSLESETQYF. Combining the CDR3 with reference TRBV11-2 and TRBJ2-5 gives the whole variable domain EAGVAQSPRYKIIEKRQSVAFWCNPISGHATLYWYQQILGQGPKLLIQFQNNGVVDDSQLPKDRFSAERLKGVDSTLKIQPAKLEDSAVYLCASSLESETQYFGPGTRLLVL.

The chain joins TRBV5-1 to TRBJ2-1; 15 nucleotides agree with TRBD2. Germline CDR1 and CDR2: SGHRS and YFSETQ. J gave up 2 bases and V 5 bases, and 8 bases lay outside the gene matches. The CDR3 spans 18 residues. As DNA, the CDR3 is TGCGCCAGCAGGCCTGGACTAGCGGGAGGGACTACCTACAATGAGCAGTTCTTC. Amino acid sequence: CASRPGLAGGTTYNEQFF.

The gene calls are TRBV4-2 and TRBJ2-3, with TRBD2 matching 12 bases. Germline CDR1 is LGHNA and CDR2 is YNFKEQ. This CDR3 is 15 amino acids long. The ends lost 5 bases at V and 3 bases at J; junction bases unmatched: 3. CDR3 nucleotide sequence: TGTGCCAGCAGCGAAGGGACTAGCGGGACAGATACGCAGTATTTT. This sequence encodes CASSEGTSGTDTQYF.

The chain is built from TRBV5-4 and TRBJ2-1; 9 bases are a match to TRBD2. Germline-derived CDR1 and CDR2 are SGHNT and YYREEE (reference sequence). This CDR3 spans 19 amino acids. J was trimmed by 0 bases and V by 1 base; bases with no gene match: 11. The CDR3 is CASSLSRRLAGYSYNEQFF. The CDR3 DNA follows: TGTGCCAGCAGCTTGTCGAGACGGCTAGCGGGGTACTCCTACAATGAGCAGTTCTTC.

This clone was seen only a few times. V and J are TRBV18 and TRBJ1-1; 10 positions match TRBD1. CDR1 KGHSH and CDR2 LQKENI come from the germline V gene. The V and J ends lost 2 bases and 7 bases, in that order; junction bases with no gene match: 4. The CDR3 is 14 amino acids. DNA of the CDR3: TGTGCCAGCTCACCATCGGGACAGGGGCATGAAGCTTTCTTT. It codes for CASSPSGQGHEAFF.

This chain uses TRBV18 with TRBJ2-1, with D possibly TRBD2 on 5 matching bases. Per germline, CDR1 KGHSH and CDR2 LQKENI. Trimming took off 2 bases at V and 6 bases at J, with 20 bases between the two ends. This CDR3 has 17 amino acids. The CDR3 region is CASSPNDQLVSSNEQFF. CDR3 DNA: TGTGCCAGCTCACCAAACGATCAACTAGTCAGTTCCAATGAGCAGTTCTTC.

The rearrangement uses TRBV7-2 and TRBJ1-2, with TRBD1 matching over 10 bases. J was trimmed by 4 bases and V by 5 bases; bases with no gene match: 10. Germline values: CDR1 SGHTA, CDR2 FQGNSA. The CDR3 is 16 amino acids. This CDR3 is CASSPSWDRGLYGYTF. The CDR3 DNA reads TGTGCCAGCAGCCCAAGCTGGGACAGGGGACTCTATGGCTACACCTTC.

The V call is TRBV4-3, the J call TRBJ2-5; 7 nucleotides align to TRBD2. Germline V gene sequence: CDR1 LGHNA, CDR2 YSLEER. CDR3 size: 15 residues. Losses at the gene ends were 0 bases for V and 3 bases for J; bases not matched to a gene: 4. Here the CDR3 DNA reads TGCGCCAGCAGCCAAGATGGCCTAGCGGAAGAGACCCAGTACTTC. This translates into CASSQDGLAEETQYF.

The genes are TRBV7-3 and TRBJ2-1, with 11 bases that match TRBD2. The germline CDR1 and CDR2 sequences are SGHTA and FQGTGA. This CDR3 has 16 residues. V shed 5 bases and J 2 bases; nucleotides not matched to a gene: 5. The CDR3 is CASSGLAGQTYNEQFF. The CDR3 DNA sequence: TGTGCCAGCAGCGGACTAGCGGGTCAAACCTACAATGAGCAGTTCTTC.

The genes are TRBV12-5 and TRBJ1-1; TRBD1 is a possible D gene (5 bases). Trimming took 7 bases from V and 2 from J, leaving 11 bases between them. Germline assignment: CDR1 LGHNT and CDR2 FRNRAP. CDR3 length equals 13 residues. The CDR3 is CASDPDSNTEAFF. CDR3 DNA: TGTGCTAGTGACCCCGACAGCAACACTGAAGCTTTCTTT.

This chain links TRBV29-1 with TRBJ1-2; 10 bases match TRBD1. The germline gives CDR1 SQVTM, CDR2 ANQGSEA. This CDR3 contains 13 residues. Losses at the gene ends were 5 bases for V and 8 bases for J; bases not matched to a gene: 8. This CDR3 reads CSVYGTGVGGYTF. The CDR3 nucleotides are TGCAGCGTTTACGGGACAGGGGTGGGCGGCTACACCTTC.

The chain links TRBV4-3 to TRBJ1-1; a possible D gene is TRBD1 (6 bases). Trimming removed 4 bases from V and 11 bases from J, with 20 bases in between. The CDR3 length is 14 residues. Germline V gene lookup returns CDR1 LGHNA and CDR2 YSLEER. In DNA, the CDR3 is TGCGCCAGCAGCCCCGGACAGTTAGGTAGTCCGGCTTTCTTT. This codes for CASSPGQLGSPAFF.

The V call is TRBV28, the J call TRBJ1-6, with 8 bases matching TRBD1. The CDR3 contains 14 residues. From germline, CDR1 is MDHEN and CDR2 SYDVKM. Trimming took 7 bases from V and 7 from J; bases not matched to a gene: 6. This CDR3 is CASTETGENSPLHF. The CDR3 DNA sequence: TGTGCCAGCACCGAGACAGGGGAAAATTCACCCCTCCACTTT.

The V call is TRBV18, the J call TRBJ1-2, with D possibly being TRBD1 (6 bases). CDR1 and CDR2 from the germline V gene are KGHSH and LQKENI. This CDR3 has 15 residues. The V and J ends lost 3 bases and 4 bases respectively, with 15 bases between them. CDR3 sequence reads: CASSPSRDNPYGYTF. The CDR3 DNA is TGTGCCAGCTCACCGAGCCGGGACAATCCCTATGGCTACACCTTC. The full variable domain, with the rest looked up from reference TRBV18 and TRBJ1-2, is NAGVMQNPRHLVRRRGQEARLRCSPMKGHSHVYWYRQLPEEGLKFMVYLQKENIIDESGMPKERFSAEFPKEGPSILRIQQVVRGDSAAYFCASSPSRDNPYGYTFGSGTRLTVV.

The chain uses TRBV4-1 and TRBJ1-1, with TRBD1 as a possible D gene (6 bases). This CDR3 is built from 17 residues. Trimming took 0 bases from V and 3 from J, leaving 17 bases between them. Looked up from germline, CDR1 is MGHRA and CDR2 is YSYEKL. The CDR3 is CASSQEVPDRTYTEAFF. CDR3 nucleotides: TGCGCCAGCAGCCAAGAAGTCCCCGACAGGACGTACACTGAAGCTTTCTTT.

This chain links TRBV12-3 or TRBV12-4 with TRBJ1-1; no clear D gene. The CDR3 spans 11 residues. The germline V and J ends were trimmed by 6 bases and 3 bases, with 5 bases remaining between them. CDR3 protein: CASRNYTEAFF. In DNA, the CDR3 is TGTGCCAGCAGGAACTACACTGAAGCTTTCTTT.

CDR3 nucleotides: TGTGCCAGCAGTTTGGGGGGAGGGCCCTCAGGAGAGCAGTACTTC. As protein: CASSLGGGPSGEQYF. The chain couples TRBV28 to TRBJ2-7, with 7 positions matching TRBD2. After removal of 3 bases from V and 7 bases from J, the junction contained 12 bases not matched to a gene. Germline V gene sequence: CDR1 MDHEN, CDR2 SYDVKM. The CDR3 spans 15 residues.

The CDR3 bases are TGTGCCAGCAGCGCAAACCCGGTTACGCAGTATTTT. Its translation: CASSANPVTQYF. V and J are TRBV7-8 and TRBJ2-3; D remains unclear. CDR3 length: 12 residues. The V gene's germline CDR1 is SGHVS and CDR2 FQNEAQ. Deletions cut 5 bases from V and 8 bases from J, with 11 bases between.